This paragraph reports one T cell receptor (beta chain). Its target antigen remains unknown. Nothing much larger sits one base from this clone, and base qualities are not available. The sample originates from a study of CD8 T cells in ankylosing spondylitis (dated by TCRdb to the late 2010s). Regarding the research as a whole: T cell receptor beta repertoires were profiled in healthy donors and ankylosing spondylitis patients so that disease-linked TCR variants could be found. The whole study cohort included about a hundred healthy donors and roughly 24 ankylosing spondylitis patients. Peripheral blood was sampled, and synovial fluid was also collected from ankylosing spondylitis patients.

TCRdb names Illumina HiSeq 2500 as the instrument used. TCR beta libraries were prepared by quantitative 5'-RACE with molecular barcodes. The study's own analysis went as follows. A new computational method based on a probabilistic model of VDJ rearrangement was used to identify disease-linked TCR variants. TCRdb itself trimmed the public reads at Q25 with fastp, ran MiXCR and retained productive beta chains. Every CDR3 protein is listed once, alongside the most common genes and DNA of its rows. For this entry, the V and J calls and clone size follow TCRdb and not the study's own pipeline. The sample has a few hundred thousand distinct CDR3 sequences on record, about 20% of them singletons. The ten top clones hold around 30% of the sample. What the research found in general, with its limitations: The disease-linked clones were reported to be significantly enriched in matched synovial fluid samples from ankylosing spondylitis patients. The disease-linked clones had a CD8+ phenotype and were found at relatively low frequencies in peripheral blood. A TCR beta motif made up of fewer than 10 highly homologous amino acid variants appeared to be characteristic of blood from ankylosing spondylitis patients. Some TCR beta motif variants had previously been reported in synovial fluid and blood of reactive arthritis patients, which suggested common disease-initiation mechanisms.

The receptor's source is a male donor with ankylosing spondylitis or in good health (not recorded which). The sample was blood, either unsorted or a sorted T cell fraction (not recorded which).

The CDR3 in this case is CSASDVGWETQYF. At the DNA level, the sequence is TGCAGTGCTAGCGATGTAGGCTGGGAGACCCAGTACTTC. The sequence links TRBV20-1 to TRBJ2-5; the D gene remains uncertain. V sheds 3 bases and J sheds 5 bases, leaving 13 bases between their ends. From the cysteine up to the phenylalanine, the CDR3 has a length of 13 residues. Only the CDR3 region is kept as DNA, spanning 39 bases read in frame from base 1. The germline V gene encodes CDR1 DFQATT and CDR2 SNEGSKA (reference sequence).